This T cell receptor beta chain was recovered during a study of blood T cell repertoires in COVID-19. Study as a whole: Samples taken during acute and convalescent COVID-19 were collected in the United States, Italy and Spain.

The repertoire was sequenced with immunoSEQ multiplex PCR; TCRdb's copy has only in-frame clones and lacks some. The sample contains about 45,000 clones, roughly 90% of which appear only once. The V and J ends lost 2 bases and 6 bases respectively, with 13 bases between them. Germline CDR1 reads SGHTA; CDR2 reads FQGNSA. The CDR3 is 14 residues long. This receptor was obtained from a human donor in a cohort sampled during active COVID-19. The chain couples TRBV7-2 to TRBJ2-5; TRBD2 is a possible D gene (5 bases). The material sequenced was peripheral blood. Here the CDR3 reads CASSLRGLEKTQYF. The DNA for the CDR3 is TGTGCCAGCAGCTTAAGAGGGTTGGAGAAGACCCAGTACTTC. The variable domain in full, with the rest retrieved from reference TRBV7-2 and TRBJ2-5, is GAGVSQSPSNKVTEKGKDVELRCDPISGHTALYWYRQSLGQGLEFLIYFQGNSAPDKSGLPSDRFSAERTGGSVSTLTIQRTQQEDSAVYLCASSLRGLEKTQYFGPGTRLLVL.